The 20 T cell receptor beta chains below all came from one sample that was sequenced in a study of shared clonotypes between healthy human individuals. The assay was immunoSEQ multiplex PCR, and TCRdb's table has in-frame clones only and misses some. Of around 2,100,000 clones in the sample, less than 95% were seen once. Terminally differentiated effector memory CD45RA+ cells were excluded by CCR7 positive selection of CD45RO-negative cells. The sample consisted of naive CD8+ T cells sorted from blood. All receptors come from a man younger than 35 in good health.

As concerns this clone: This sample also contains other DNA sequences that code for the same CDR3. The chain carries TRBV27 and TRBJ1-2, with D unclear. Germline CDR1 is MNHEY and CDR2 is SMNVEV (reference sequence). CDR3 length equals 13 residues. V was trimmed by 3 bases and J by 4 bases, leaving 9 bases between them. CDR3 protein: CASSFPGGYGYTF. DNA of the CDR3: TGTGCCAGCAGTTTTCCGGGCGGCTATGGCTACACCTTC.

CDR3 coding DNA: TGTGCCAGCAGTGAATTTGTGGAGGGGAACCTCCAAGAGACCCAGTACTTC. Translation: CASSEFVEGNLQETQYF. The genes are TRBV6-1 and TRBJ2-5; D might be TRBD2 (6 bases). Trimming shortened V by 2 bases and J by 1 base, and 17 bases separated the two germline ends. Germline V lookup: CDR1 MNHNS, CDR2 SASEGT. This CDR3 region has 17 residues.

The V and J genes are TRBV7-9 and TRBJ2-2, with unresolved D. Germline V gene lookup returns CDR1 SEHNR and CDR2 FQNEAQ (reference sequence). The CDR3 is 15 amino acids. Trimming removed 0 bases from V and 5 bases from J, with 10 bases in between. The CDR3, as DNA: TGTGCCAGCAGCTTAGCCAGGCCGCCGACCGGGGAGCTGTTTTTT. Protein: CASSLARPPTGELFF.

This chain uses TRBV6-5 with TRBJ2-1; TRBD2 aligns across 8 bases. The CDR3 runs to 14 residues. The J segment lost 5 bases and the V segment lost 5 bases, leaving 5 bases of the junction unmatched. The germline CDR1 and CDR2 sequences are MNHEY and SVGAGI. CDR3 region: CASSPLAGHNEQFF. The CDR3 nucleotides read TGTGCCAGCAGTCCTCTAGCGGGTCACAATGAGCAGTTCTTC.

The genes are TRBV27 and TRBJ2-1, with 12 bases that match TRBD1. CDR3 length: 13 residues. Germline V lookup: CDR1 MNHEY, CDR2 SMNVEV (reference sequence). J was trimmed by 9 bases and V by 8 bases; bases with no gene match: 5. This CDR3 reads CASRGTGGTEQFF. As DNA, the CDR3 is TGTGCCAGCCGTGGGACAGGGGGCACTGAGCAGTTCTTC.

The chain recombines TRBV4-3 with TRBJ2-7, with TRBD1 matching 8 bases. CDR1 and CDR2 (germline): LGHNA, YSLEER. The J segment lost 0 bases and the V segment lost 0 bases, leaving 4 bases of the junction unmatched. The CDR3 is made up of 16 amino acids. The CDR3 sequence is CASSQDSTGASYEQYF. CDR3 in DNA: TGCGCCAGCAGCCAAGATTCGACAGGGGCCTCCTACGAGCAGTACTTC.

The V call is TRBV11-2, the J call TRBJ2-7; 8 bases line up with TRBD2. This CDR3 is 17 amino acids long. Germline assignment: CDR1 SGHAT and CDR2 FQNNGV. With V trimmed by 2 bases and J by 1 base, 10 bases remained unmatched. The CDR3 region is CASSLRRNSGMSYEQYF. The DNA for the CDR3 is TGTGCCAGCAGCTTAAGGCGGAATAGCGGGATGTCCTACGAGCAGTACTTC.

This clone was counted once. The gene calls are TRBV5-4 and TRBJ1-6; perhaps TRBD1 as D (6 bases). Germline V gene sequence: CDR1 SGHNT, CDR2 YYREEE (reference sequence). This CDR3 comprises 16 residues. Trimming cost V 4 bases and J 0 bases, with 11 bases left between them. DNA of the CDR3: TGTGCCAGCAGCCTACAGGGTTTCTCCTATAATTCACCCCTCCACTTT. Its translation is CASSLQGFSYNSPLHF.

The chain uses TRBV9 and TRBJ2-2; TRBD2 aligns across 11 bases. The CDR3 has 16 amino acids. Germline values: CDR1 SGDLS, CDR2 YYNGEE. The V segment lost 0 bases and the J segment 6 bases; nucleotides outside the gene matches: 4. The CDR3 nucleotides are TGTGCCAGCAGCGTAGCTGATAGCGGGAGGGCCGGGGAGCTGTTTTTT. It encodes CASSVADSGRAGELFF.

This clone turned up a few times. V is TRBV27 and J is TRBJ1-5; 8 bases map to TRBD1. This CDR3 comprises 16 residues. Germline V gene data show CDR1 as MNHEY and CDR2 as SMNVEV (reference sequence). Trimming took 3 bases from V and 0 from J; bases not matched to a gene: 4. CDR3 region: CASSLGQAHSNQPQHF. CDR3 nucleotides: TGTGCCAGCAGTTTGGGACAGGCCCATAGCAATCAGCCCCAGCATTTT.

The J gene is TRBJ2-2, the V gene TRBV11-2; D assignment may be TRBD1 or TRBD2 (5 bases each). In germline, CDR1 is SGHAT, CDR2 FQNNGV. Trimming cost V 8 bases and J 5 bases, with 15 bases left between them. The CDR3 has 14 amino acids. The CDR3 sequence is CASSFGTGTGELFF. The CDR3 region has the DNA TGTGCCAGCTCATTTGGGACGGGAACCGGGGAGCTGTTTTTT.

The V call is TRBV6-6, the J call TRBJ1-1; 7 positions match TRBD1. The V gene end was trimmed by 5 bases and the J gene end by 3 bases; junction bases not matched to a gene: 9. The length of the CDR3 is 15 residues. The V gene's germline CDR1 is MNHNY and CDR2 SVGAGI (reference sequence). In DNA, the CDR3 is TGTGCCAGCAGTCCGTTGGAGACAGGGTACACTGAAGCTTTCTTT. The encoded protein is CASSPLETGYTEAFF.

The rearrangement links TRBV7-9 to TRBJ2-5; a weak D match, TRBD2 (6 bases). The length of the CDR3 is 16 residues. CDR1 is SEHNR and CDR2 is FQNEAQ in the germline V gene (reference sequence). Trimming took 0 bases from V and 4 from J, leaving 15 bases between them. The CDR3 is CASSLAEEGMRETQYF. The CDR3 DNA reads as TGTGCCAGCAGCTTAGCGGAGGAGGGGATGCGAGAGACCCAGTACTTC.

The rearrangement links TRBV6-1 to TRBJ2-7; no clear D gene. The CDR3 sequence is 13 residues long. The germline V gene has CDR1 MNHNS and CDR2 SASEGT. Trimming stripped 2 bases from V and 3 bases from J, with 8 bases between. The CDR3 sequence: CASSETGHYEQYF. The CDR3 DNA reads TGTGCCAGCAGTGAAACCGGGCACTACGAGCAGTACTTC.

J is TRBJ2-7 and V is TRBV19; 10 bases fit TRBD1. There are 18 residues in the CDR3. V lost 6 bases, J lost 2 bases, and 16 bases stayed unmatched. Germline CDR1 is LNHDA and CDR2 is SQIVND (reference sequence). This chain's CDR3 is CASSSMGEGQGTPYEQYF. The CDR3 coding sequence is TGTGCCAGTAGCAGTATGGGGGAGGGACAGGGGACCCCCTACGAGCAGTACTTC.

This clone appeared once. The chain has TRBV5-4 and TRBJ2-5, with 10 positions matching TRBD2. The ends lost 4 bases at V and 2 bases at J; junction bases unmatched: 11. This CDR3 contains 17 residues. Per the germline V gene, CDR1 is SGHNT and CDR2 is YYREEE (reference sequence). CDR3 coding DNA: TGTGCCAGCAGCCCGAGATTAGCGGGGGGCCTACAAGAGACCCAGTACTTC. Protein sequence: CASSPRLAGGLQETQYF.

This sequence joins TRBV4-3 and TRBJ2-7; TRBD2 might be the D (7 bases). Trimming took 1 base from V and 6 from J, leaving 19 bases between them. CDR1 and CDR2 (germline): LGHNA, YSLEER. The CDR3 sequence is 16 residues long. The CDR3 DNA is TGCGCCAGCAGCCAAGTGGGGGGGGCGCTTTTCTCCGAGCAGTACTTC. Translation gives CASSQVGGALFSEQYF.

The CDR3, as DNA: TGTGCCAGCAGTAACATTGAGCGGGAGATAAGCTACGAGCAGTACTTC. It encodes CASSNIEREISYEQYF. V and J are TRBV6-6 and TRBJ2-7; 8 bases agree with TRBD2. The CDR3 loop spans 16 amino acids. Germline CDR1 is MNHNY and CDR2 is SVGAGI (reference sequence). Trimming took 5 bases from V and 3 from J; bases not matched to a gene: 12.

This chain uses TRBV28 with TRBJ2-7, with TRBD1 matching over 8 bases. The ends lost 3 bases at V and 6 bases at J; junction bases unmatched: 13. The CDR3 totals 16 residues. CDR1 is MDHEN and CDR2 is SYDVKM in the germline V gene. DNA of the CDR3: TGTGCCAGCAGTTTTGACTCCCTGACAGGGGTTTCCGAGCAGTACTTC. The encoded protein is CASSFDSLTGVSEQYF.

This clone was found once. The chain recombines TRBV30 with TRBJ1-1, with unresolved D. Deletions cut 0 bases from V and 0 bases from J, with 11 bases between. The CDR3 has 15 amino acids. Germline V gene sequence: CDR1 GTSNPN, CDR2 SVGIG (reference sequence). The CDR3 region is CAWSVGVGLNTEAFF. CDR3 sequence (DNA): TGTGCCTGGAGTGTTGGGGTCGGCTTGAACACTGAAGCTTTCTTT.